This TCR beta chain was captured by sequencing in a study of shared clonotypes between healthy human individuals. The donor population consisted of healthy HIV-negative adults with no recent acute infections or vaccinations. Every contributor of samples was a Caucasian grown-up residing in Nashville, Tennessee. In the case of this clone: Its target is not known.

The trim removed 5 bases at V and 5 bases at J, leaving 8 bases unmatched. Germline CDR1 is SGHTA and CDR2 is FQGNSA. This CDR3 contains 15 residues. Study results and caveats: It was anticipated that sequencing depth would influence how many clonotypes donors shared.

The material for each subset, its genomic DNA, was split evenly across several immunoSEQ plates. Repertoires were generated with immunoSEQ multiplex PCR, while TCRdb's copy carries only in-frame clones and drops some. The repertoire holds some 490,000 clones, with roughly 80% as singletons. Sequences were obtained from PBMCs. The rearrangement links TRBV7-2 to TRBJ2-3; 9 bases line up with TRBD1. The TCR was taken from a woman aged 40 to 50 in good health. Some clones in this sample may be carry-over from other donors' samples. The CDR3 nucleotides are TGTGCCAGCAGCCCGGGACAGGGATTGAGAGATACGCAGTATTTT. This sequence encodes CASSPGQGLRDTQYF.